These T cell receptor beta chains were read from a single sample in a study of Graves' ophthalmopathy and Graves' hyperthyroidism. TCRdb used MiXCR to reprocess the multiplex PCR reads, holding one entry per CDR3 protein. The sample holds over 45,000 distinct CDR3 sequences; 50% to 65% are singletons and the top ten take 20% to 25%. Sequenced material: peripheral blood. Source of these receptors: an adult man with Graves' ophthalmopathy. CDR3s include the opening cysteine and the closing phenylalanine or tryptophan. D genes are given only for firm matches. Size is stated for part of the rows, as once, few or many counts, or as a class when the clone is expanded.

v_gene	abundance	d_gene	j_gene	CDR3nt	CDR3aa
TRBV2	medium-sized	NA	TRBJ2-1	TGTGCCAGCAGTGAAGATCGGACAGCAAATGAGCAGTTCTTC	CASSEDRTANEQFF
TRBV29-1	once	NA	TRBJ1-1	TGCAGCGCCGGGTGGGGGGGAAGCACTGAAGCTTTCTTT	CSAGWGGSTEAFF
TRBV13	NA	TRBD1	TRBJ1-1	TGTGTCAGCAGTCCAGGGACAGGGGTTGGTGGGACTGAAGCTTCCTTT	CVSSPGTGVGGTEASF
TRBV9	NA	NA	TRBJ2-5	TGTGCCAGCAGCTCCGGACTAAGCGCCCAAGAGACCCAGTACTTC	CASSSGLSAQETQYF
TRBV5-6	many	TRBD1	TRBJ2-7	TGTGCCAGCAGCGCCGGGACAGGGGGCCCCTACGAGCAGTACTTC	CASSAGTGGPYEQYF
TRBV15	NA	TRBD1	TRBJ2-5	TGTGCCACCAGCTCCCGGGACAGGGAAGAGACCCAGTACTTC	CATSSRDREETQYF
TRBV2	NA	NA	TRBJ2-2	TGTGCCAGCAGTGAGTGGTCAGGGGGGGCCAACACCGGGGAGCTGTTTTTT	CASSEWSGGANTGELFF
TRBV2	NA	TRBD2	TRBJ2-7	TGTGCCAGCAAGCGACTAGCGGGAGGCGAGCAGTACTTC	CASKRLAGGEQYF
TRBV2	NA	TRBD2	TRBJ2-7	TGTGCCAGCAGTTCCGGGACTAGCGGACACTACGAGCAGTACTTC	CASSSGTSGHYEQYF
TRBV14	NA	NA	TRBJ2-7	TGTGCCAGCAGATCTACTTCCGCCGCCCACGAGCAGTACTTC	CASRSTSAAHEQYF
TRBV6-1	many	TRBD1	TRBJ1-1	TGTGCCAGCACTAGAACGACCGGGACAGGGGCTGAAGCTTTCTTT	CASTRTTGTGAEAFF
TRBV12-3/TRBV12-4	many	TRBD1	TRBJ1-1	TGTGCCAGCAGTTTTCCCGGCAGGGGGGACACTGAAGCTTTCTTT	CASSFPGRGDTEAFF
TRBV2	NA	TRBD2	TRBJ2-1	TGTGCCAGCGTCCGGCGGGAGAGGAGTGCTGAGCAGTTCTTC	CASVRRERSAEQFF
TRBV20-1	many	TRBD2	TRBJ2-7	TGCAGTGCTAGAGATCCGGCGGGAGCCCCCTACGAGCAGTACTTC	CSARDPAGAPYEQYF
TRBV5-1	NA	NA	TRBJ1-4	TGCGCCAACAGCCGATCCGGGACGGCTACTAATGAAAAACTGTTTTTT	CANSRSGTATNEKLFF
TRBV2	NA	NA	TRBJ2-2	TGTGCCAGCAGTGAAGTCCCAGGGACGGGGGAGCTGTTTTTT	CASSEVPGTGELFF
TRBV24-1	NA	TRBD1	TRBJ2-2	TGTGCCACCAGTGATGACAACCGGGACAGTAACACCGGGGAGCTGTTTTTT	CATSDDNRDSNTGELFF
TRBV7-3	many	NA	TRBJ2-5	TGTGCCAGCAGCTTAAGTCGGGGGGCGGGCGAGACCCAGTACTTC	CASSLSRGAGETQYF
TRBV6-1	many	NA	TRBJ2-1	TGTGCCAGCAGTGAAGCTGTCAGGGTAGGAGAGCAGTTCTTC	CASSEAVRVGEQFF
TRBV3-1	NA	NA	TRBJ2-2	TGTGCCAGCAGCCTTCGACAAGGGTTGAACACCGGGGAGCTGCTTTTT	CASSLRQGLNTGELLF
TRBV2	many	TRBD1	TRBJ2-1	TGTGCCCAACCGGGACAGAGTTACAATGAGCAGTTCTTC	CAQPGQSYNEQFF
TRBV20-1	many	TRBD1	TRBJ1-6	TGCAGTGCGACCCCGCCGGGACAGGGATTTAATTCACCCCTCCACTTT	CSATPPGQGFNSPLHF
TRBV30	few	NA	TRBJ2-3	TGTGCCTCCTCCAGGGGGGAGACAGATACGCAGTATTTT	CASSRGETDTQYF
TRBV5-1	NA	NA	TRBJ1-5	TGCGCCAGCAGCTTGGAGGGACAAGACAATCAGCCCCAGCATTTT	CASSLEGQDNQPQHF
TRBV12-3/TRBV12-4	many	TRBD2	TRBJ2-1	TGTGCCAGCACCTTTAGGACTAGCGGGCTCAATGAGCAGTTCTTC	CASTFRTSGLNEQFF
TRBV20-1	medium-sized	NA	TRBJ1-6	TGCAGTGCTAGTCTCGAGCCTGCTTCACCCCTCCACTTT	CSASLEPASPLHF
TRBV20-1	NA	TRBD2	TRBJ2-7	TGCAGAGCCGTAGCGGGAGGAGGGGAGCAGTACTTC	CRAVAGGGEQYF
TRBV5-1	many	TRBD2	TRBJ2-6	TGCGCCAGCAGCCCCGGCGGGAGCTCTGGGGCCAACGTCCTGACTTTC	CASSPGGSSGANVLTF
TRBV24-1	NA	NA	TRBJ2-5	NA	CATSGTNTGELFFGETQYF
TRBV24-1	medium-sized	NA	TRBJ2-7	TGTGCCACCAGTGATTCCCCCAGCGACGAGCAGTACTTC	CATSDSPSDEQYF
TRBV30	many	TRBD2	TRBJ2-7	TGTGCCTGGAGTGTGGCTAGCGGGTTCTTCGAGCAGTACTTC	CAWSVASGFFEQYF
TRBV7-6	NA	NA	TRBJ2-7	TGTGCCAGCAGCCTAACGAGCGTGAGGGCCTACGAGCAGTACTTC	CASSLTSVRAYEQYF
TRBV7-6	NA	NA	TRBJ2-1	TGTGCCAGCAGCTTACCCACCGGCGGGGACAGTGAGCAGTTCTTC	CASSLPTGGDSEQFF
TRBV5-1	many	NA	TRBJ2-7	TGCGCCAGCAGCTTGGACAGGTCCACCTACGAGCAGTACTTC	CASSLDRSTYEQYF
TRBV9	many	NA	TRBJ2-3	TGTGCCAGCAGCGTATATCCGGGCACAGATACGCAGTATTTT	CASSVYPGTDTQYF
TRBV7-3	NA	TRBD2	TRBJ2-1	TGTGCCAGCAGCCCGACTAGCGGGAGGCAGTTCTTC	CASSPTSGRQFF